Included here is one T cell receptor (beta chain) sequence, with context. Germline V lookup: CDR1 SQVTM, CDR2 ANQGSEA. The CDR3 is made up of 13 amino acids. V was pared by 2 bases and J by 6 bases, with 5 bases of the junction left unmatched. The data are from a study of CD8 T cells in Susac syndrome. RNA in amounts of roughly 0.5 to 1 ug was reverse transcribed with random hexamers. The method of amplification for TCR beta CDR3 was immunoSEQ multiplex PCR, covering 54 Vbeta and 13 Jbeta. TCRdb re-analysed the immunoSEQ multiplex PCR reads in MiXCR, keeping a single row per CDR3 protein. The table shows about 210,000 distinct CDR3 sequences, with around 93% occurring only once. CD8+ and CD4+ blood T cells underwent TCR beta sequencing. Both CD4+ and CD8+ T cells were negatively isolated, and TEMRA cells underwent FACS enrichment.

The sample consisted of CD4+ T cells from PBMCs. This receptor was taken from a human donor in good health. The chain couples TRBV29-1 to TRBJ2-5; 8 nucleotides agree with TRBD2. In nucleotides, the CDR3 is TGCAGCGTTGAACCCGGGGGGGCGAAGACCCAGTACTTC. Translation gives CSVEPGGAKTQYF.